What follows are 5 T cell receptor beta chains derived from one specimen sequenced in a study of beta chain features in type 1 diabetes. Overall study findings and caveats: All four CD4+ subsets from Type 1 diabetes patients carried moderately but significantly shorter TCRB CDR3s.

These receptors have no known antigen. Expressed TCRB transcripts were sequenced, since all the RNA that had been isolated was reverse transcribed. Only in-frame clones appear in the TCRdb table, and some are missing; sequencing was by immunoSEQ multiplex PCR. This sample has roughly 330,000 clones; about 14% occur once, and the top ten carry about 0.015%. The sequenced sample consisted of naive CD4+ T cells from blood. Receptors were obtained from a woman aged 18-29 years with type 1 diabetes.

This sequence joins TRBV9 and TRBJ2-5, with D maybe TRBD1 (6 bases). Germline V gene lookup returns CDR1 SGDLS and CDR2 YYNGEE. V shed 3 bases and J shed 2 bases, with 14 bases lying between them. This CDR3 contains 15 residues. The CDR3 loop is CASSAVGQPQETQYF. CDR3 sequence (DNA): TGTGCCAGCAGCGCCGTTGGACAGCCTCAAGAGACCCAGTACTTC. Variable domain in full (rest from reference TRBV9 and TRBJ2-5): DSGVTQTPKHLITATGQRVTLRCSPRSGDLSVYWYQQSLDQGLQFLIQYYNGEERAKGNILERFSAQQFPDLHSELNLSSLELGDSALYFCASSAVGQPQETQYFGPGTRLLVL.

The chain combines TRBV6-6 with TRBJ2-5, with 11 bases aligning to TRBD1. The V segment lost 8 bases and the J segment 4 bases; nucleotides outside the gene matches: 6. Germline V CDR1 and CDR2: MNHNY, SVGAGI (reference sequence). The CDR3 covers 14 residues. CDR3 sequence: CASGQDRGRETQYF. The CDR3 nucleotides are TGTGCCAGCGGCCAGGACAGGGGGCGAGAGACCCAGTACTTC.

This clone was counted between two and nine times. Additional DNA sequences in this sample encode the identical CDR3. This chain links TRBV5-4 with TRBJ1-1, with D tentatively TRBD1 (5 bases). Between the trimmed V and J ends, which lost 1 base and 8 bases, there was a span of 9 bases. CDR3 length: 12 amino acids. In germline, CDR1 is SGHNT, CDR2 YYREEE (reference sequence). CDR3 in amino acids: CASSLWGVEAFF. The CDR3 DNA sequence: TGTGCCAGCAGCTTGTGGGGGGTAGAAGCTTTCTTT.

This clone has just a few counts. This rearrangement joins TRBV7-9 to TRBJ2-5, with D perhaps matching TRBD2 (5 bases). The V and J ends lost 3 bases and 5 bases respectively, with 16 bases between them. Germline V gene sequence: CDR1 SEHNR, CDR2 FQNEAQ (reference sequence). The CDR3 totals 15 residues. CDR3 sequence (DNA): TGTGCCAGCAGCTTGGGTGTTTCGGGCGGGGAGACCCAGTACTTC. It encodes CASSLGVSGGETQYF.

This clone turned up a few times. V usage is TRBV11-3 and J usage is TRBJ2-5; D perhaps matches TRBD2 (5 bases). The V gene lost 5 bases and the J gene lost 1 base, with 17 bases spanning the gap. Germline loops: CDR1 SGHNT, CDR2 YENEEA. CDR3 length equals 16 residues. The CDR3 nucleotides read TGTGCCAGCAGCGGAGGCCCCTTTGATCCCCAAGAGACCCAGTACTTC. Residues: CASSGGPFDPQETQYF.